This T cell receptor beta chain was identified in a study of blood T cell repertoires in COVID-19. Looking at the study overall: PBMCs, B-cell-depleted T cells, or T cells were the source of the cDNA or gDNA that made up the material.

V lost 7 bases to trimming and J lost 9 bases, with 18 bases between them. The CDR3 has 13 residues. Germline V lookup: CDR1 MGHDK, CDR2 SYGVNS. In the authors' methods: Cell counts per sample came from amplifying reference gene primers. Data came from immunoSEQ multiplex PCR; TCRdb stores just in-frame clones and leaves some out. V and J calls and clone size are copied from that table; D and trimming were computed from the DNA. The table has fewer than 500,000 clones, 81% seen once; the top ten hold about 1.2%. This sequence was found in a human donor with acute or convalescent COVID-19. The donor label of this sample is uncertain. The sequenced material came from peripheral blood. V gene TRBV25-1 combines with J gene TRBJ1-1; TRBD1 might be the D (6 bases). The CDR3, as DNA: TGTGCCAGCACTTCAGGGGTGCCCCCACAAGCTTTCTTT. Translating gives CASTSGVPPQAFF.